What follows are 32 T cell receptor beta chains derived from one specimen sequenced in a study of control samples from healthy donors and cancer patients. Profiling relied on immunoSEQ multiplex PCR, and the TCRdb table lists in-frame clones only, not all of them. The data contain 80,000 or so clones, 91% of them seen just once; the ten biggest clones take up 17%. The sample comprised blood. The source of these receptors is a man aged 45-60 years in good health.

CDR3: CASRRQADVNTIYF. CDR3 DNA: TGTGCCAGCAGAAGGCAAGCCGATGTAAACACCATATATTTT. The chain recombines TRBV27 with TRBJ1-3; no reliable D call. Germline CDR1 reads MNHEY; CDR2 reads SMNVEV (reference sequence). The V and J ends lost 6 bases and 6 bases respectively, with 15 bases between them. The CDR3 covers 14 residues.

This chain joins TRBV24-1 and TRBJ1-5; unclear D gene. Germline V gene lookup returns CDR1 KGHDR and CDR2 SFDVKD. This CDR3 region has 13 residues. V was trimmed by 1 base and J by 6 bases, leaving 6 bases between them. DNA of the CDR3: TGTGCCACCAGTGATTTTGGAGTTCAGCCCCAGCATTTT. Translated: CATSDFGVQPQHF.

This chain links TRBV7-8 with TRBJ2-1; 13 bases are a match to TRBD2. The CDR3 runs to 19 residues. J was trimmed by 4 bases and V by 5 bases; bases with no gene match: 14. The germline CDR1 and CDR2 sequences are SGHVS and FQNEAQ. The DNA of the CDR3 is TGTGCCAGCAGCAACACTAGCGGGGGGGCCCTACGCGGATACAATGAGCAGTTCTTC. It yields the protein CASSNTSGGALRGYNEQFF.

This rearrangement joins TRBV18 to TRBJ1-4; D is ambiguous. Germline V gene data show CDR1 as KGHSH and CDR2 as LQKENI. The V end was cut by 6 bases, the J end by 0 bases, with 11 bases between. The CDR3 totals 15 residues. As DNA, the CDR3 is TGTGCCAGCTCCCCAAGGAGAACAACTAATGAAAAACTGTTTTTT. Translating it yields CASSPRRTTNEKLFF.

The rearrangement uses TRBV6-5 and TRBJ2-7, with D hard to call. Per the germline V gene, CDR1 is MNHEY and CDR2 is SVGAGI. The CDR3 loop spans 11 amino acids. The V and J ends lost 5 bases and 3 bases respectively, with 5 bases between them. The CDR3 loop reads CASSRIYEQYF. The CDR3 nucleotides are TGTGCCAGCAGTAGGATCTACGAGCAGTACTTC.

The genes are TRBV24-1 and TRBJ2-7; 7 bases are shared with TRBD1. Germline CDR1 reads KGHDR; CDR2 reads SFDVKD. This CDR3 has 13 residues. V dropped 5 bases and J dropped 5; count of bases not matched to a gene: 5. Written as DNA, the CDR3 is TGTGCCACCAGTGGGACAGGTCGCAACGAGCAGTACTTC. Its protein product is CATSGTGRNEQYF.

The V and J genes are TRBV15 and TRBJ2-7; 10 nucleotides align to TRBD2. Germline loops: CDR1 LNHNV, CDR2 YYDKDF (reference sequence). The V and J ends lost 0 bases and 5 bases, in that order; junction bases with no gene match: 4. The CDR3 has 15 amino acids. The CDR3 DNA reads TGTGCCACCAGCAGAGATTTAGCGGGGGGTGACGAGCAGTACTTC. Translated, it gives CATSRDLAGGDEQYF.

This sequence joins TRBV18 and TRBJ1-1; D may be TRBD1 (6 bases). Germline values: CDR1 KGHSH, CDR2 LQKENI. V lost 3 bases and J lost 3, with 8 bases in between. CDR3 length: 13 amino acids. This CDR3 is CASSPGADTEAFF. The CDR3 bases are TGTGCCAGCTCACCGGGGGCGGACACTGAAGCTTTCTTT.

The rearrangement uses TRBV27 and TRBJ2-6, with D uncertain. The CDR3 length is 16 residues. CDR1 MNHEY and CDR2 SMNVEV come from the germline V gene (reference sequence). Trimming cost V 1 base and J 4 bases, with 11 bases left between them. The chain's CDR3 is CASSLFRVSGANVLTF. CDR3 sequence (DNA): TGTGCCAGCAGTTTATTTCGAGTGTCCGGGGCCAACGTCCTGACTTTC.

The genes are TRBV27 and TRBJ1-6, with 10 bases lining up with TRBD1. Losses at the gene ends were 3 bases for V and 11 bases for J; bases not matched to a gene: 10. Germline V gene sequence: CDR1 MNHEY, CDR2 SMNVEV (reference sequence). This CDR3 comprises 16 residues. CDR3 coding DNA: TGTGCCAGCAGTTTGGGGACAGGGGCGATTTTGACACCCCTCCACTTT. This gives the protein CASSLGTGAILTPLHF.

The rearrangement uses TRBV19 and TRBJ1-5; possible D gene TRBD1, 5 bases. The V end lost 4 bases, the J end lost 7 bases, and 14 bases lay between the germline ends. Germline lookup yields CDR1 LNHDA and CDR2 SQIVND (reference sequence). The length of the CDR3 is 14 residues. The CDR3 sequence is CASSTRDGGQPQHF. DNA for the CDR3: TGTGCCAGTAGTACGAGGGACGGGGGACAGCCCCAGCATTTT.

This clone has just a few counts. CDR3 residues: CASSPGQTYSNQPQHF. The CDR3 DNA is TGTGCCAGTAGTCCCGGACAGACTTATAGCAATCAGCCCCAGCATTTT. The J gene is TRBJ1-5, the V gene TRBV19; perhaps TRBD1 as D (6 bases). Germline V gives CDR1 LNHDA, CDR2 SQIVND (reference sequence). V lost 5 bases and J 0 bases, leaving 14 bases between the germline ends. This CDR3 is built from 16 residues.

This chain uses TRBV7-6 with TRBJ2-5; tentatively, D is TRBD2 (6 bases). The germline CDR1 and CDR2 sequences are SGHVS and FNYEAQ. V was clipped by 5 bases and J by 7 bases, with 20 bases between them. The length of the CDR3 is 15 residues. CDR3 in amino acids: CASSRLSGSGGTQYF. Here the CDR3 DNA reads TGTGCCAGCAGCCGACTTAGCGGAAGCGGTGGGACCCAGTACTTC.

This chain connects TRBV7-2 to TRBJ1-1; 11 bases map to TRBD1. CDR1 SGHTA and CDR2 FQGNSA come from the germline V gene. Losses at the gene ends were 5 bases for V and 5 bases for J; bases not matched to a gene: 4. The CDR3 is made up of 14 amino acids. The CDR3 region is CASSRGQGVTEAFF. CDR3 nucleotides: TGTGCCAGCAGCAGGGGACAGGGGGTTACTGAAGCTTTCTTT.

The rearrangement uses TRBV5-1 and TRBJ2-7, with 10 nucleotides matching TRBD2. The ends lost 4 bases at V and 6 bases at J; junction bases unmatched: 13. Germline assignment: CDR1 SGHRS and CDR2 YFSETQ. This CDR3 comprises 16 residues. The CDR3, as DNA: TGCGCCAGCAGCGGCCGACTCGGTAGCGGGGGGCGCGAGCAGTACTTC. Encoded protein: CASSGRLGSGGREQYF.

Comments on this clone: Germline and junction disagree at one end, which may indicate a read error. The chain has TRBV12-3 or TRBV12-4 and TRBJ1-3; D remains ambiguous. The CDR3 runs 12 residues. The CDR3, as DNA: TGTGCCAGCACTTTAGGGGGAAACACCATATATTTT. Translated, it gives CASTLGGNTIYF.

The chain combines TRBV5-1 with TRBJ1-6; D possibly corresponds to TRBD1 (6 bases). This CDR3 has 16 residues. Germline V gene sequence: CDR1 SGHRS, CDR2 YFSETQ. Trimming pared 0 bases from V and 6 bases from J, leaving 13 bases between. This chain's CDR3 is CASSLAAGDRNSPLHF. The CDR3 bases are TGCGCCAGCAGCTTGGCGGCAGGGGATCGTAATTCACCCCTCCACTTT.

The CDR3 here is CASRPRWDTDTQYF. The CDR3 nucleotides are TGTGCCAGCAGACCCCGGTGGGACACAGATACGCAGTATTTT. The rearrangement joins TRBV6-5 to TRBJ2-3, with D hard to call. This CDR3 region has 14 residues. V dropped 6 bases and J dropped 2 bases, with 12 bases sitting between them. Germline loops: CDR1 MNHEY, CDR2 SVGAGI.

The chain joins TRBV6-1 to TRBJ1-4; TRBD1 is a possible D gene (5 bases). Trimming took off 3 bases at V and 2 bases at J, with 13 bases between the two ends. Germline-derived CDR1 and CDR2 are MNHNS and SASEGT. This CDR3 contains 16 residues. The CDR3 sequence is CASSDPLGVTNEKLFF. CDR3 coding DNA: TGTGCCAGCAGTGATCCCTTAGGGGTGACTAATGAAAAACTGTTTTTT.

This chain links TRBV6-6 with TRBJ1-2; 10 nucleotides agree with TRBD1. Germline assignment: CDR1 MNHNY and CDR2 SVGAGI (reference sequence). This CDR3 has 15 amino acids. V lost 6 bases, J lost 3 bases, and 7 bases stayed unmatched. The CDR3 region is CASRTGGAEDYGYTF. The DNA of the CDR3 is TGTGCCAGCAGGACAGGGGGCGCGGAGGACTATGGCTACACCTTC.

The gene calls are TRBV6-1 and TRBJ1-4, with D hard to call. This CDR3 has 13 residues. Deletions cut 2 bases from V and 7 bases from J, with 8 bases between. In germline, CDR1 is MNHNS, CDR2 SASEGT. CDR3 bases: TGTGCCAGCAGTGAACCCCTGTCTGAAAAACTGTTTTTT. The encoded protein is CASSEPLSEKLFF.

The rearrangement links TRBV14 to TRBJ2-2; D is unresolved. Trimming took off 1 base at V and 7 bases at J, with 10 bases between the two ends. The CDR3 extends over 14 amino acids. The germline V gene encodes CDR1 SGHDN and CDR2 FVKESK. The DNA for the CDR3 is TGTGCCAGCAGCCAAGGTTTACCGGTCGGGGAGCTGTTTTTT. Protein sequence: CASSQGLPVGELFF.

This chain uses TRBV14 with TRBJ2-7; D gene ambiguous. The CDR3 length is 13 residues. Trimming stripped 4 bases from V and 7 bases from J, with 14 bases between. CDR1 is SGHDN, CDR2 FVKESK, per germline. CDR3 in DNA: TGTGCCAGCAGCCCACTACCTTCTGGGGAGCAGTACTTC. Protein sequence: CASSPLPSGEQYF.

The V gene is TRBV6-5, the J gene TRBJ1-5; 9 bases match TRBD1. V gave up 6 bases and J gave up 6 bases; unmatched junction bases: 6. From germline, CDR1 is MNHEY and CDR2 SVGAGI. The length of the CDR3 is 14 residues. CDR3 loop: CASSRTGGGQPQHF. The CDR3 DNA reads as TGTGCCAGCAGCCGAACAGGGGGCGGTCAGCCCCAGCATTTT.

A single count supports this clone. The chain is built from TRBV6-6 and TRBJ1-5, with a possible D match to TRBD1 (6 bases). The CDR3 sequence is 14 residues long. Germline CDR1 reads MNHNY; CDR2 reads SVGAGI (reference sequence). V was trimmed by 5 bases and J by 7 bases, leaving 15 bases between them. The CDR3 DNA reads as TGTGCCAGCAGTGACCCAGGGGTGGAACAGCCCCAGCATTTT. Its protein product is CASSDPGVEQPQHF.

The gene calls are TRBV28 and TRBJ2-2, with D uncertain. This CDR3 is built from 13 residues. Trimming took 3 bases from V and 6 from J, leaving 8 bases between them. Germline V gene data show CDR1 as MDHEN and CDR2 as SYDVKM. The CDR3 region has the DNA TGTGCCAGCAGTTTTACGAGTTCCGGGGAGCTGTTTTTT. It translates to CASSFTSSGELFF.

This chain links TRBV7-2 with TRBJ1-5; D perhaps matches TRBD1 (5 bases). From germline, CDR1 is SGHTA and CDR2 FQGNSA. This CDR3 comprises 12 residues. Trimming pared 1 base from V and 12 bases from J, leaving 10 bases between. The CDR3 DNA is TGTGCCAGCAGCTTAGTAGGGGCCCTCCAGCATTTT. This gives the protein CASSLVGALQHF.

The CDR3: CASSALAGDVYTQYF. The CDR3 nucleotides are TGTGCCAGCAGCGCACTAGCGGGGGATGTATATACGCAGTATTTT. The chain has TRBV3-1 (or the pseudogene TRBV3-2) and TRBJ2-3; 11 bases are shared with TRBD2. This CDR3 has 15 amino acids. Losses at the gene ends were 5 bases for V and 7 bases for J; bases not matched to a gene: 8. Germline loops: CDR1 LGHDT, CDR2 YNNKEL (reference sequence).

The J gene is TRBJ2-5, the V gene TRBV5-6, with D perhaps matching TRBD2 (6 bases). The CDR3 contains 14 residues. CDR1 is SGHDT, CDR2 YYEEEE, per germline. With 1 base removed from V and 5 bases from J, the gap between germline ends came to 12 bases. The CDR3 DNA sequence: TGTGCCAGCAGCTTGACCGCCGGAGGGGAGACCCAGTACTTC. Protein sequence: CASSLTAGGETQYF. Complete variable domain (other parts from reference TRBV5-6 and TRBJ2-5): DAGVTQSPTHLIKTRGQQVTLRCSPKSGHDTVSWYQQALGQGPQFIFQYYEEEERQRGNFPDRFSGHQFPNYSSELNVNALLLGDSALYLCASSLTAGGETQYFGPGTRLLVL.

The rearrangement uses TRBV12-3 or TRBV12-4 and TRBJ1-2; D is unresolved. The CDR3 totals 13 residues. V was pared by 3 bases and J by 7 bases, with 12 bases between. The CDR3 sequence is CASSLILGTGYTF. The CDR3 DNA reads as TGTGCCAGCAGTTTGATTTTAGGCACTGGCTACACCTTC.

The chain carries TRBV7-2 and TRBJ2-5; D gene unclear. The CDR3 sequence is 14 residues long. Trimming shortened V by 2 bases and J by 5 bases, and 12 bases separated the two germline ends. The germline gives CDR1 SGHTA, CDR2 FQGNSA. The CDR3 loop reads CASSLTVIDETQYF. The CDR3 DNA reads TGTGCCAGCAGCTTAACAGTGATCGACGAGACCCAGTACTTC.

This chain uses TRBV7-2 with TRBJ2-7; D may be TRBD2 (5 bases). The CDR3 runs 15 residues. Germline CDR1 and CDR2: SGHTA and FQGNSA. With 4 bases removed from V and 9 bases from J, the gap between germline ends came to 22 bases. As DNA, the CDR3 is TGTGCCAGCAGCTCCGCGTGGGTGAGCGGTTCAGTGCAGTACTTC. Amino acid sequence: CASSSAWVSGSVQYF.